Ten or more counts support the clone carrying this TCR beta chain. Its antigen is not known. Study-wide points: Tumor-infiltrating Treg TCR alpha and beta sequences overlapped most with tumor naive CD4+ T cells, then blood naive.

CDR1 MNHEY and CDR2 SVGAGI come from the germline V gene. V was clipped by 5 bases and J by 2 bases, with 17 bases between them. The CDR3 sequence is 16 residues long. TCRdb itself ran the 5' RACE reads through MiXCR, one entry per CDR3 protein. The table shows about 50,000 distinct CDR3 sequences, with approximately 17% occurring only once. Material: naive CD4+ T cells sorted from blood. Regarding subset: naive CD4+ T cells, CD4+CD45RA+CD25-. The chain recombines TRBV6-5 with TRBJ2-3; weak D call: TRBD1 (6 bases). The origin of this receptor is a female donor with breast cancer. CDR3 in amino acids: CASSARRGTSTDTQYF. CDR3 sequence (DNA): TGTGCCAGCAGTGCCCGTAGGGGGACCTCCACAGATACGCAGTATTTT.